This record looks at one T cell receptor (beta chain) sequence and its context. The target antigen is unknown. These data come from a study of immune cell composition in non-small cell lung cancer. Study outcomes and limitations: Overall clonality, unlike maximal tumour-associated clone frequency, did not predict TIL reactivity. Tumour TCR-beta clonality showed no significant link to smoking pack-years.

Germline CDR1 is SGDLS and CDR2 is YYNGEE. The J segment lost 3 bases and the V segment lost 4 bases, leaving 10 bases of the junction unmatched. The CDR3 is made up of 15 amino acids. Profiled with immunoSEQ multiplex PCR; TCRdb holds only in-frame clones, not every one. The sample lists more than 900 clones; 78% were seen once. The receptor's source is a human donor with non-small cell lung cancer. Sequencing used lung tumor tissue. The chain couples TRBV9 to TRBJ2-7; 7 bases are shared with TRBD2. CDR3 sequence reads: CASSPLGLADYEQYF. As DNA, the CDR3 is TGTGCCAGCAGCCCCCTTGGGCTAGCGGACTACGAGCAGTACTTC.